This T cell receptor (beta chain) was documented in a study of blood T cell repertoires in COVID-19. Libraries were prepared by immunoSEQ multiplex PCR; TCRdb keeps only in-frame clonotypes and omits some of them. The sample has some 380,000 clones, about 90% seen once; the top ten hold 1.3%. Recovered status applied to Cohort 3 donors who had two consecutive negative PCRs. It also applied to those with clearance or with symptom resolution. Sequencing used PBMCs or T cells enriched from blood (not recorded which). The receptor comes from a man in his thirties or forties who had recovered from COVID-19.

CDR3 nucleotides: TGTGCCAGTAGTACCGTCCTAGCGGGGCACACAGATACGCAGTATTTT. Translation gives CASSTVLAGHTDTQYF. This sequence joins TRBV19 and TRBJ2-3; TRBD2 matches at 9 bases. The germline V gene encodes CDR1 LNHDA and CDR2 SQIVND (reference sequence). V gave up 4 bases and J gave up 2 bases; unmatched junction bases: 7. The CDR3 length is 16 residues.